This T cell receptor beta chain originates from a study of control samples from healthy donors and cancer patients. The junction had 6 bases not matched to a gene; V was cut back by 0 bases and J by 7 bases. Per germline, CDR1 LGHNA and CDR2 YSLEER. CDR3 length equals 16 residues. The table came from immunoSEQ multiplex PCR; TCRdb's copy has only in-frame clones and leaves some out. The sample carries 65,000 to 95,000 clones, approximately 87% recorded once. The chain recombines TRBV4-3 with TRBJ1-6, with TRBD1 matching 7 bases. The sample was blood. The source is a man in his fifties or sixties in good health. As DNA, the CDR3 is TGCGCCAGCAGCCAAGAAATTCCGGGACAGAATTCACCCCTCCACTTT. Its protein product is CASSQEIPGQNSPLHF.